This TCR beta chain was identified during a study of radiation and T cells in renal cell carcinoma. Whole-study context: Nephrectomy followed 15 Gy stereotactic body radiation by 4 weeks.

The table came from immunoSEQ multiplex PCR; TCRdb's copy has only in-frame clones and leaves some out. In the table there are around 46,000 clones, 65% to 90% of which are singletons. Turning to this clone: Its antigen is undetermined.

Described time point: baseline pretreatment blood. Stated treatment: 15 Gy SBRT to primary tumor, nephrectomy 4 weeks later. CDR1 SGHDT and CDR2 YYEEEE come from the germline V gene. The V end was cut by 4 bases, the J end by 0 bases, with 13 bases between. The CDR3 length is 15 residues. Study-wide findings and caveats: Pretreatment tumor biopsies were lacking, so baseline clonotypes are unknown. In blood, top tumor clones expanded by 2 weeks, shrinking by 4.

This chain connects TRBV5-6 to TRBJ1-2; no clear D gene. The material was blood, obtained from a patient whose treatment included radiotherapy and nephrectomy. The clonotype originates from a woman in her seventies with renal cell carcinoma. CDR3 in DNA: TGTGCCAGCAGCCCGGAAGGGTTAGCTAACTATGGCTACACCTTC. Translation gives CASSPEGLANYGYTF.